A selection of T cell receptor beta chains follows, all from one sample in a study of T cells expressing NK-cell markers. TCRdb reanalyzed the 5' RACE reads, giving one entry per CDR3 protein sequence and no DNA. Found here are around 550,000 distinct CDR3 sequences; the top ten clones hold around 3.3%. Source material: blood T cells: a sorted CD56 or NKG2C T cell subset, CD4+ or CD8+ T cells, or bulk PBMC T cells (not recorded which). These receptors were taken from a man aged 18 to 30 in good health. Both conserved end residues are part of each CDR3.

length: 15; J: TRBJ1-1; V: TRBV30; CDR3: CAWSRKTGGHTEAFF
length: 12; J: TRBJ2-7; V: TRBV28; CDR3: CASSFRLYEQYF
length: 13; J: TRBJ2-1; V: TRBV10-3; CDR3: CAIRGTLYNEQFF
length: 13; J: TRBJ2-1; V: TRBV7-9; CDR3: CASRYEVGREQFF
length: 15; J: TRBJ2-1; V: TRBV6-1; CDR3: CASSESTSGYNEQFF
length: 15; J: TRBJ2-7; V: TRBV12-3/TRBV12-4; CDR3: CASSTGPGGAYEQYF
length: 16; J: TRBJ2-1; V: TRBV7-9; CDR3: CASSLPAARSYNEQFF
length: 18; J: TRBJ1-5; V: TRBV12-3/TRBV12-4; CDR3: CASSFSRSNRRAVQPQHF
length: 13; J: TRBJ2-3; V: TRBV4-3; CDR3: CASSLYREDTQYF
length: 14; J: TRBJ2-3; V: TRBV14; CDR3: CASSGLGERDTQYF
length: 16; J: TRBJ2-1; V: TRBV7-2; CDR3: CASSFWTSSFYNEQFF
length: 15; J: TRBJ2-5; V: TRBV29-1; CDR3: CSVVRWGGSQETQYF
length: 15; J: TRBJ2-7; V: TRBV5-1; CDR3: CASSLDLADNYEQYF